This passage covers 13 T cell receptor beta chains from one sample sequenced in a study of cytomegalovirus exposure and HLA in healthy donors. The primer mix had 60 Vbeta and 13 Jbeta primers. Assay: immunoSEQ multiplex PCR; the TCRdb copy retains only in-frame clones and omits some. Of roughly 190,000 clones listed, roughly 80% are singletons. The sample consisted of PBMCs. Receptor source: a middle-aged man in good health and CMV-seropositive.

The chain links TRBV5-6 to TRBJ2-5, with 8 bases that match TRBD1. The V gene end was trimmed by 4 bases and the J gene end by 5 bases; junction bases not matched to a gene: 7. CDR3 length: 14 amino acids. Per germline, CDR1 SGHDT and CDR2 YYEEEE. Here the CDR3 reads CASSPRTGWETQYF. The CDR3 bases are TGTGCCAGCAGCCCGCGGACAGGGTGGGAGACCCAGTACTTC.

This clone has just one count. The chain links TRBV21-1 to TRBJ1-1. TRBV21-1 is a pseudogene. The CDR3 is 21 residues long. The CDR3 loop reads CASSKFRGGIGFSGMNTEAFF. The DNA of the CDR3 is TGTGCCAGCAGCAAGTTTCGGGGGGGCATTGGTTTTTCGGGGATGAACACTGAAGCTTTCTTT.

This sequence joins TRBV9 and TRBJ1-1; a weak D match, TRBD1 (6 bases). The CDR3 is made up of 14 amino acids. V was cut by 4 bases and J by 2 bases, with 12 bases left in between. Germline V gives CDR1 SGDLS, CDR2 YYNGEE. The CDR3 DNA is TGTGCCAGCAGCTTGAGACAGGACAACACTGAAGCTTTCTTT. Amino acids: CASSLRQDNTEAFF.

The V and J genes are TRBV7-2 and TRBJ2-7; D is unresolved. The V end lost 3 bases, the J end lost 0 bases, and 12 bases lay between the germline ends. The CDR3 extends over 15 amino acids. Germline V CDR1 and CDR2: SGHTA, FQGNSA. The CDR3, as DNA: TGTGCCAGCAGCTTGGCCTCTCCCCCCTCCTACGAGCAGTACTTC. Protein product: CASSLASPPSYEQYF.

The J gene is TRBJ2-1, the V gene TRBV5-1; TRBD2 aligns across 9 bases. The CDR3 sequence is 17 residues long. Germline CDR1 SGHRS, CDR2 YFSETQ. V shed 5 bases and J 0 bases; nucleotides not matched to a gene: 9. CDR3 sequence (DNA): TGCGCCAGCAGTTTACGGGCGGGGGGGCCCTCCTACAATGAGCAGTTCTTC. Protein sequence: CASSLRAGGPSYNEQFF.

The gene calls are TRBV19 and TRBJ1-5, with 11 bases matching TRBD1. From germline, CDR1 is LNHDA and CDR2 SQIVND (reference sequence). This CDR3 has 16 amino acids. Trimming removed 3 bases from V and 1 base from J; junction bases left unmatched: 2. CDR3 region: CASSMGTGGSNQPQHF. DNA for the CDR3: TGTGCCAGTAGTATGGGGACAGGGGGGAGCAATCAGCCCCAGCATTTT.

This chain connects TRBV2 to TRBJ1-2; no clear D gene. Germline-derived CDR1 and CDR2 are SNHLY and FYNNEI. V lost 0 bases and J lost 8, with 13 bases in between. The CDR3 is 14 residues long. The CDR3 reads CASSEALRSAGYTF. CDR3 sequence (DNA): TGTGCCAGCAGTGAAGCGCTGCGGTCAGCAGGCTACACCTTC.

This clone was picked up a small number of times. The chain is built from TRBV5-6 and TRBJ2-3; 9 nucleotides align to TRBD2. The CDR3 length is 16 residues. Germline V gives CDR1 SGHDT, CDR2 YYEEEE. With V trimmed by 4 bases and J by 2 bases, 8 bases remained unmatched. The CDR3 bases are TGTGCCAGCAGCGGCTCTAGCGGGGCCTACACAGATACGCAGTATTTT. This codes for CASSGSSGAYTDTQYF.

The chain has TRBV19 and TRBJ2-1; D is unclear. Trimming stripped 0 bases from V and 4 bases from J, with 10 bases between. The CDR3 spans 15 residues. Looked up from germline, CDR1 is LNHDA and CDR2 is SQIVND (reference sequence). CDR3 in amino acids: CASSIDLNQYNEQFF. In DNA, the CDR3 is TGTGCCAGTAGTATAGACCTAAATCAATACAATGAGCAGTTCTTC.

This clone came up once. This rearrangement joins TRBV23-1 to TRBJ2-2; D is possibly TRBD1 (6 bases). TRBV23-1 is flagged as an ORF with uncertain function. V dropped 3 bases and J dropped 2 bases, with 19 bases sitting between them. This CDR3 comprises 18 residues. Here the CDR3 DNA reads TGCGCCAGCAGTCAGCAGACAGGCCGCGGAACCAACACCGGGGAGCTGTTTTTT. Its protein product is CASSQQTGRGTNTGELFF.

The CDR3, as DNA: TGTGCCAGCAGTGAATGGGGGACAGGGGGGGGCTACGAGCAGTACTTC. Translating gives CASSEWGTGGGYEQYF. V and J are TRBV2 and TRBJ2-7; TRBD1 agrees at 11 bases. After removal of 2 bases from V and 3 bases from J, the junction contained 6 bases not matched to a gene. This CDR3 has 16 amino acids. Germline CDR1 is SNHLY and CDR2 is FYNNEI.

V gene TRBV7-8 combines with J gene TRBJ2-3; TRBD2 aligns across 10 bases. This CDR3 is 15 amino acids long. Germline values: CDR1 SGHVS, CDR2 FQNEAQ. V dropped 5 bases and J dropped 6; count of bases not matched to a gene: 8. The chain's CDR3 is CASSQAGGPADTQYF. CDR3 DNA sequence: TGTGCCAGCAGCCAAGCGGGGGGGCCGGCGGATACGCAGTATTTT.

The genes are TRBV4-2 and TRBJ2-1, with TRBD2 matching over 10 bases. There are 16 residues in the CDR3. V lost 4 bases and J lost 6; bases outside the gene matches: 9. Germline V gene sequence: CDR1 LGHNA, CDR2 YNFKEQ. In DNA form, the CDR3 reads TGTGCCAGCAGCCCCGCGCGAACTAGCGGGGCCAATGAGCAGTTCTTC. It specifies CASSPARTSGANEQFF.